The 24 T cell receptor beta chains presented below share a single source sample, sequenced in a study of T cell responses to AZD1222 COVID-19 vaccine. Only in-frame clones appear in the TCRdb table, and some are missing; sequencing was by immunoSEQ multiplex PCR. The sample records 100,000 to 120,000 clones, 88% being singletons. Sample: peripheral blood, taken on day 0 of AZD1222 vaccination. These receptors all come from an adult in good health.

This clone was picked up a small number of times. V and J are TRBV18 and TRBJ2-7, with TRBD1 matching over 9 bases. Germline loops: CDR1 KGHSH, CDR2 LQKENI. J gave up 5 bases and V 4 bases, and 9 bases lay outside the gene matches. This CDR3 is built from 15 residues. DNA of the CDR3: TGTGCCAGCTCACTCACGGGACAGGGTGAAAACGAGCAGTACTTC. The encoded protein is CASSLTGQGENEQYF.

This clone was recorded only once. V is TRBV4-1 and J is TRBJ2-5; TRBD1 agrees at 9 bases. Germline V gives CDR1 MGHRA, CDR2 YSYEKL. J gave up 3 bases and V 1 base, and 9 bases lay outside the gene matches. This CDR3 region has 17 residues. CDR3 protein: CASSQAGTGTLKETQYF. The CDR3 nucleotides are TGCGCCAGCAGCCAAGCCGGGACAGGGACCTTAAAAGAGACCCAGTACTTC.

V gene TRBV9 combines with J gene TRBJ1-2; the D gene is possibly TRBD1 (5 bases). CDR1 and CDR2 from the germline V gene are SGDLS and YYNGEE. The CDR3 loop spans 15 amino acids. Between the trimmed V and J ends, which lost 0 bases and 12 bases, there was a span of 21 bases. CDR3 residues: CASSVGGQGDSPHTF. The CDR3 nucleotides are TGTGCCAGCAGCGTAGGAGGCCAGGGTGATTCCCCGCACACCTTC.

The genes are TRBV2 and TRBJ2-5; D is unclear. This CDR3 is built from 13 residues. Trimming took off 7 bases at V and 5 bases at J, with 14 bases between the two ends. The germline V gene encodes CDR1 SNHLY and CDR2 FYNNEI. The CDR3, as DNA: TGTGCCAGCACTAGACCAGTTCGGGAGACCCAGTACTTC. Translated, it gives CASTRPVRETQYF.

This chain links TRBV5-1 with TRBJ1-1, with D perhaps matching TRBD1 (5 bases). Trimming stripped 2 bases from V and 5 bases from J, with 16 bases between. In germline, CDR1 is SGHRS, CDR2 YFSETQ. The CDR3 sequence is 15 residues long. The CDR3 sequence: CASSFATGRGTEAFF. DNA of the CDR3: TGCGCCAGCAGCTTCGCAACAGGCCGAGGGACTGAAGCTTTCTTT.

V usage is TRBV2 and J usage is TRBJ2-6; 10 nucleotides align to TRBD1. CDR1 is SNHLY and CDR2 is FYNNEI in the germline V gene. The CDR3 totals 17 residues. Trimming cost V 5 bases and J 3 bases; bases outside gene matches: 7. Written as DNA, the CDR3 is TGTGCCAGCAGTCCGAGACAGGGGGCGCGTGGGGCCAACGTCCTGACTTTC. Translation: CASSPRQGARGANVLTF.

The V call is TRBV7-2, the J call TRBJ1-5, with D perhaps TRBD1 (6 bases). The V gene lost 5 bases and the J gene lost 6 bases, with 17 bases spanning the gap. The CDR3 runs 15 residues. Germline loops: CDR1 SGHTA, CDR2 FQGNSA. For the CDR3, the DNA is TGTGCCAGCAGCGAAGGATGGGACACTACTCAGCCCCAGCATTTT. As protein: CASSEGWDTTQPQHF.

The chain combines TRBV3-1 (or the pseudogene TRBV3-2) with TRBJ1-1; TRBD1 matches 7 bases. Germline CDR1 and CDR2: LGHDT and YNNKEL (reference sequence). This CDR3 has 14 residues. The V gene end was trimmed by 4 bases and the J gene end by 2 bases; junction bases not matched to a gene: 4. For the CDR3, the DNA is TGTGCCAGCAGCCTGGACAGGACCAACACTGAAGCTTTCTTT. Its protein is CASSLDRTNTEAFF.

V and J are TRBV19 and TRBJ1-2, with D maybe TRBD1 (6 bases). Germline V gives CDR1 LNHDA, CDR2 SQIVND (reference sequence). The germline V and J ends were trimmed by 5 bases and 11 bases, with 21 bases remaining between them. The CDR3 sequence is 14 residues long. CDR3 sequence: CASSPIGGGRDYTF. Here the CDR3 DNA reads TGTGCCAGTAGTCCGATTGGAGGGGGGCGCGATTACACCTTC.

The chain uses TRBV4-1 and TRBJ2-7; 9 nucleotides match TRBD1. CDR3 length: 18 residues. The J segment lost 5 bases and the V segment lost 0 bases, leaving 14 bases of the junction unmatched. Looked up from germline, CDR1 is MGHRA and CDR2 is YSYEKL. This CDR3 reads CASSQDAIRDREIHEQYF. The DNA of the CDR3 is TGCGCCAGCAGCCAAGATGCAATTCGGGACAGGGAGATTCACGAGCAGTACTTC.

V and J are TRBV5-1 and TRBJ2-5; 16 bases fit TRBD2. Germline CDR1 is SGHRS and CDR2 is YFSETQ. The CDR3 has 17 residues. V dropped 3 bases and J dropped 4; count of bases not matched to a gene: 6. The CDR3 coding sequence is TGCGCCAGCAGCTCGGGACTAGCGGGAGGGGTTGGAGAGACCCAGTACTTC. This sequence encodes CASSSGLAGGVGETQYF.

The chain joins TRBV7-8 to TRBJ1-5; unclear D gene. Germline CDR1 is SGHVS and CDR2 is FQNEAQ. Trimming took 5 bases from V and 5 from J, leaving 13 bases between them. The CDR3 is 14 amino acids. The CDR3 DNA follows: TGTGCCAGCAGCCCAATGGGTCGGGATCAGCCCCAGCATTTT. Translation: CASSPMGRDQPQHF.

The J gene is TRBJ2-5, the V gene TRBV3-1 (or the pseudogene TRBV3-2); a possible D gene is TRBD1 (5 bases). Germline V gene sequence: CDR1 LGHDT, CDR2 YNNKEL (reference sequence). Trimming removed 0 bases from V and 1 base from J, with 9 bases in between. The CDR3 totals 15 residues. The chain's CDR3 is CASSQEGVSQETQYF. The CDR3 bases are TGTGCCAGCAGCCAAGAAGGGGTCAGCCAAGAGACCCAGTACTTC.

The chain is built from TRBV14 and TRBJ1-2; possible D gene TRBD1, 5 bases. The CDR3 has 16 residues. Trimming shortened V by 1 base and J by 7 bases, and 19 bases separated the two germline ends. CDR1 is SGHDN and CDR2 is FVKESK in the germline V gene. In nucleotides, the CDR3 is TGTGCCAGCAGCCAAGTCGGGCTAAGAGGAGGGGTTGGCTACACCTTC. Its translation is CASSQVGLRGGVGYTF.

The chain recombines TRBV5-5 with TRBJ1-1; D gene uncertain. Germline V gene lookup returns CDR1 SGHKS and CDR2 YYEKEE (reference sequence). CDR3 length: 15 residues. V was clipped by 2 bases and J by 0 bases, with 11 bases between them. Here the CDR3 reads CASSFLLSMNTEAFF. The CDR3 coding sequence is TGTGCCAGCAGCTTCTTACTGAGCATGAACACTGAAGCTTTCTTT.

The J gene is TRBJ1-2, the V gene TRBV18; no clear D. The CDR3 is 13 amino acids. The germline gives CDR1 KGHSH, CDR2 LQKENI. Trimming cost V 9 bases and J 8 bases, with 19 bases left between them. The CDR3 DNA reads TGTGCCAGTAGCGCCGGGGATCTATGGGGCTACACCTTC. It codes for CASSAGDLWGYTF.

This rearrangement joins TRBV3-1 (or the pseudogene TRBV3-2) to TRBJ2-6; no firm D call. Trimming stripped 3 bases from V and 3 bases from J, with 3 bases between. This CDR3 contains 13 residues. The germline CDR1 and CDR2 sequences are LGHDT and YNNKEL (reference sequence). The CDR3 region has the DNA TGTGCCAGCAGCCAGAGTGGGGCCAACGTCCTGACTTTC. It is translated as CASSQSGANVLTF.

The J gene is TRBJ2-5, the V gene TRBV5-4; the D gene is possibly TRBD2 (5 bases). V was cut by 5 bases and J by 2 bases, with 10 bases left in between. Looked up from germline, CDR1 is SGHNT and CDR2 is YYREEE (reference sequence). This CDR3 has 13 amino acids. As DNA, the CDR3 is TGTGCCAGCAGAGATGGACTGCAAGAGACCCAGTACTTC. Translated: CASRDGLQETQYF.

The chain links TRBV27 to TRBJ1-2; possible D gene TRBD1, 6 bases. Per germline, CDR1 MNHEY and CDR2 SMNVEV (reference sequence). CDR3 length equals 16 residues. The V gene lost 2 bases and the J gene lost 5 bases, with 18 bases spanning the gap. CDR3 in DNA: TGTGCCAGCAGTTTACTTGAGATGACAGGTTGGTATGGCTACACCTTC. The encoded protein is CASSLLEMTGWYGYTF.

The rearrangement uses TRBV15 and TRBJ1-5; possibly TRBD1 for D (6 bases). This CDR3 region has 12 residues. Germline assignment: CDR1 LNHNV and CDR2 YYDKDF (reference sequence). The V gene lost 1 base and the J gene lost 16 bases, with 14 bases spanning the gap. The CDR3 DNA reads TGTGCCACCAGCAGAGTTGGGACACCCTACCATTTT. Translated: CATSRVGTPYHF.

DNA for the CDR3: TGTGCCAGCAGTCCGGGACAGCTTTTGGGGACCTCTGGCTACACCTTC. It specifies CASSPGQLLGTSGYTF. This chain links TRBV6-4 with TRBJ1-2, with 7 bases that match TRBD1. This CDR3 spans 16 amino acids. Germline V gives CDR1 MRHNA, CDR2 SNTAGT. Losses at the gene ends were 5 bases for V and 7 bases for J; bases not matched to a gene: 16.

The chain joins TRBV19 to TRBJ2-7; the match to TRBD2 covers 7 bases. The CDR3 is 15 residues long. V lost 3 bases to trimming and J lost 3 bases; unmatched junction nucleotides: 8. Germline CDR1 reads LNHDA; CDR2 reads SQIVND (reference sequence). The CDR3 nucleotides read TGTGCCAGTAGTATTTCACTCGGGAGGAGCTACGAGCAGTACTTC. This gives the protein CASSISLGRSYEQYF.

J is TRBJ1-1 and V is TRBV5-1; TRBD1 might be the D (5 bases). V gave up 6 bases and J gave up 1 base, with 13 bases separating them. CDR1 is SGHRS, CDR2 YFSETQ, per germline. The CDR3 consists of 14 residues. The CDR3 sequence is CASNPGTSNTEAFF. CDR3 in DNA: TGCGCCAGCAACCCCGGGACTTCGAACACTGAAGCTTTCTTT.

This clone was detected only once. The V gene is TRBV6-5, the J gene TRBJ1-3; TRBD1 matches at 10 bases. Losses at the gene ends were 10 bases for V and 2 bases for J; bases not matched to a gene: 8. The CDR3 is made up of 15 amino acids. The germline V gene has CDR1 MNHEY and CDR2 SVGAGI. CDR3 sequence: CATLAGQGAGNTIYF. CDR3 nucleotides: TGTGCCACCCTCGCAGGACAGGGGGCTGGAAACACCATATATTTT.